The rows below give T cell receptor beta chains drawn from one sample of a study of OX40 agonist ivuxolimab in advanced cancers. Method: immunoSEQ multiplex PCR; TCRdb's copy keeps in-frame clones and lacks some. This table has roughly 40,000 clones, approximately 86% appearing once. Sequencing used CD4+ or CD8+ T cells sorted from blood, obtained in a trial of the OX40 agonist ivuxolimab. These receptors all come from an adult with an advanced solid tumor such as melanoma, head and neck, liver or kidney cancer. Each CDR3 is given without its conserved first and last residue. The order of the fields is V gene, J gene, CDR3 protein.

>TRBV6-1|TRBJ1-5
ASSENREGDQPQH
>TRBV6-1|TRBJ1-2
ASSAQGDYGYT
>TRBV20-1|TRBJ2-5
SGGGQETQY
>TRBV5-1|TRBJ2-4
ASRGEGVDIQY
>TRBV10-1|TRBJ2-3
ASSAGGTGTTDTQY
>TRBV4-3|TRBJ2-3
ASSQDRVPTDTQY
>TRBV9|TRBJ2-1
ASSVAGRGAAYNEQF
>TRBV7-3|TRBJ1-1
ASSVPAGGASF
>TRBV7-2|TRBJ2-7
ASSPVGLAEQY
>TRBV11-2|TRBJ2-5
ASSPWLRGGQETQY
>TRBV5-3|TRBJ1-5
ARSFGEWLNQPQH
>TRBV6-5|TRBJ1-2
ASSSLGTGVTGGYT
>TRBV27|TRBJ2-3
ASSLTPQSRTGY
>TRBV7-6|TRBJ2-5
ASSPLSGEETQY
>TRBV7-2|TRBJ1-2
ASSLGRLGYGYT
>TRBV12-5|TRBJ2-1
ASAPGRLRDEQF
>TRBV7-6|TRBJ2-3
ASSSGIFRTDTQY
>TRBV25-1|TRBJ2-5
ASSEYQWGFETQY
>TRBV11-2|TRBJ1-4
ASSAPSLGSEKLF
>TRBV7-2|TRBJ2-7
ASSPDRGPYEQY
>TRBV5-1|TRBJ2-3
ASSSGGRGTDTQY
>TRBV18|TRBJ1-3
ASSPNIPEYSGNTIY
>TRBV5-6|TRBJ2-1
ASKLWYGGYEQF
>TRBV7-2|TRBJ2-5
ASSLLAGLQETQY
>TRBV5-4|TRBJ2-2
ASSLPGQRNTGELF
>TRBV7-6|TRBJ1-5
ASSLILNQPQH
>TRBV30|TRBJ1-5
AWRGQGSNQPQH
>TRBV5-3|TRBJ2-7
ARSLVGHRGVYEQY
>TRBV9|TRBJ2-1
ASSVSPTGATYNEQF
>TRBV7-2|TRBJ1-1
ASSLDQGRAF
>TRBV7-3|TRBJ1-2
ANSFLVASGYT
>TRBV7-2|TRBJ2-1
ASSAFEVGEQF
>TRBV6-6|TRBJ1-2
ASSYSKQGAGYT
>TRBV6-1|TRBJ1-2
ASSELRQGDYGYT
>TRBV7-2|TRBJ2-5
ASSPTGRAVRETQY
>TRBV2|TRBJ1-4
ASMRSGEKLF
>TRBV10-3|TRBJ1-5
AISREGNQPQH
>TRBV5-4|TRBJ2-3
ASSIFKGERGPQY
>TRBV2|TRBJ1-6
ASGTSYSPLH
>TRBV23-1|TRBJ2-2
ASSQSVRGEPGTGSDGTGELF
>TRBV5-8|TRBJ2-7
ASSSHRGVGEQY
>TRBV19|TRBJ2-3
ASSIRTGKDTQY
>TRBV18|TRBJ1-1
ASSPNRGTVTEAF
>TRBV7-9|TRBJ1-1
ASSSGQGARGTEAF
>TRBV6-5|TRBJ2-5
ASSYSVGEETQY
>TRBV6-1|TRBJ2-3
ASSGGDRGRPDTQY
>TRBV10-3|TRBJ2-7
AISESSGQAGGSEQY
>TRBV18|TRBJ1-1
ASSLNRGGADTEAF
>TRBV7-2|TRBJ1-2
ASSVPGVGYT
>TRBV5-4|TRBJ2-3
ATLTSPLGTDTQY
>TRBV10-1|TRBJ2-5
ASSESRGQGETQY
>TRBV30|TRBJ1-4
AWSTGGAEKLF
>TRBV6-5|TRBJ1-2
ASSWTANYGYT
>TRBV30|TRBJ1-1
ALERNTEAF
>TRBV5-4|TRBJ1-5
ASSLAGATNQPQH
>TRBV6-5|TRBJ1-6
ASSLVGQGYSPLH
>TRBV5-4|TRBJ2-7
ASSLNRLGSYEQY
>TRBV19|TRBJ1-4
ASSIGGKKLF